The clone carrying this T cell receptor beta chain was counted many times. Its antigen remains unknown. The data derive from a study of T cells after yellow fever vaccination. Study-wide results and limits: Relatively few clonotypes were ones that appeared in both CD4 and CD8 compartments.

Universal primer sites and UMIs were introduced during 5'RACE template-switching synthesis of TCR cDNA. TCRdb itself ran the 5' RACE reads through MiXCR, one entry per CDR3 protein. Here the sample spans around 550,000 distinct CDR3 sequences, about 19% being singletons. The source is a man aged 30-40 years who received the YFV17D yellow fever vaccine. Sequencing used PBMCs, obtained 15 days after the yellow fever booster vaccination.

The CDR3 spells CASSTRPWGETQYF. Written as DNA, the CDR3 is TGTGCCAGCAGCACCCGACCGTGGGGAGAGACCCAGTACTTC. This chain joins TRBV9 and TRBJ2-5; D unclear. V gave up 4 bases and J gave up 4 bases, with 14 bases separating them. Germline CDR1 and CDR2: SGDLS and YYNGEE. The CDR3 runs to 14 residues.